Following are 28 T cell receptor beta chains from one sample sequenced in a study of CD8+CD57+ T cells in acquired aplastic anemia. Investigators profiled TCR beta VDJ and CDR3 from genomic DNA template. One entry per CDR3 protein, called by TCRdb with MiXCR from the reads. There are a few hundred thousand distinct CDR3 sequences in the sample; over 25% occur only once, and 0.8% to 0.85% lies in the top ten. All patients picked for sequencing had shown, by flow cytometry, an expansion of CD8+CD57+ cells. The sample comprised sorted CD4+, CD8+, or CD8+CD57+ T cells (not recorded which) from PBMCs. The receptors stem from a human donor with aplastic anemia.

This clonotype has just a few counts. This CDR3 reads CASKDPWEQPQHF. CDR3 DNA sequence: TGTGCCAGCAAGGACCCCTGGGAACAGCCCCAGCATTTT. The rearrangement joins TRBV2 to TRBJ1-5; D not resolved. Trimming removed 7 bases from V and 7 bases from J, with 14 bases in between. The CDR3 has 13 amino acids. CDR1 and CDR2 (germline): SNHLY, FYNNEI.

In this sample, this clonotype turned up a few times. The rearrangement joins TRBV15 to TRBJ2-7; 8 positions agree with TRBD1. The CDR3 extends over 13 amino acids. Germline V gene lookup returns CDR1 LNHNV and CDR2 YYDKDF (reference sequence). Trimming at V came to 4 bases and at J to 4 bases, leaving 3 bases not matched to a gene. The CDR3 DNA reads as TGTGCCACCAGCACCGGACAGGGATACGAGCAGTACTTC. This sequence encodes CATSTGQGYEQYF. The full variable domain, rest sourced from reference TRBV15 and TRBJ2-7, is DAMVIQNPRYQVTQFGKPVTLSCSQTLNHNVMYWYQQKSSQAPKLLFHYYDKDFNNEADTPDNFQSRRPNTSFCFLDIRSPGLGDTAMYLCATSTGQGYEQYFGPGTRLTVT.

The genes are TRBV19 and TRBJ1-2; no clear D gene. V lost 5 bases, J lost 3 bases, and 16 bases lay in between. Germline V gene sequence: CDR1 LNHDA, CDR2 SQIVND (reference sequence). The CDR3 totals 15 residues. The CDR3 sequence is CASSELARADYGYTF. CDR3 DNA: TGTGCCAGTAGTGAACTAGCGAGGGCGGACTATGGCTACACCTTC.

This clonotype was seen ten or more times. The V and J genes are TRBV9 and TRBJ1-6; 9 bases line up with TRBD1. From germline, CDR1 is SGDLS and CDR2 YYNGEE. The V segment lost 2 bases and the J segment 7 bases; nucleotides outside the gene matches: 4. The CDR3 is 15 residues long. CDR3 amino acids: CASSVGGQGNSPLHF. The CDR3 bases are TGTGCCAGCAGCGTTGGCGGACAGGGGAATTCACCCCTCCACTTT. The variable domain in full, with the rest retrieved from reference TRBV9 and TRBJ1-6, is DSGVTQTPKHLITATGQRVTLRCSPRSGDLSVYWYQQSLDQGLQFLIQYYNGEERAKGNILERFSAQQFPDLHSELNLSSLELGDSALYFCASSVGGQGNSPLHFGNGTRLTVT.

This rearrangement joins TRBV5-6 to TRBJ1-5; 7 nucleotides line up with TRBD1. CDR3 size: 14 residues. The germline CDR1 and CDR2 sequences are SGHDT and YYEEEE. J lost 6 bases, V lost 3 bases, and 6 bases had no gene match. In DNA form, the CDR3 reads TGTGCCAGCAGCTCAGGGGGGACTGGTCAGCCCCAGCATTTT. It translates to CASSSGGTGQPQHF.

This clonotype turned up a few times. The chain couples TRBV27 to TRBJ1-2; 10 nucleotides line up with TRBD1. The CDR3 consists of 13 residues. After removal of 6 bases from V and 8 bases from J, the junction contained 6 bases not matched to a gene. From germline, CDR1 is MNHEY and CDR2 SMNVEV (reference sequence). Here the CDR3 reads CASSDRGRDGYTF. CDR3 nucleotides: TGTGCCAGCAGCGACAGGGGGCGCGACGGCTACACCTTC.

This clonotype was seen many times. The chain joins TRBV7-8 to TRBJ2-1, with D possibly being TRBD2 (6 bases). Trimming shortened V by 9 bases and J by 7 bases, and 16 bases separated the two germline ends. The V gene's germline CDR1 is SGHVS and CDR2 FQNEAQ. CDR3 size: 13 residues. CDR3 in DNA: TGTGCCAGTGTGGGGGGTGGGGCGAATGAGCAGTTCTTC. This translates into CASVGGGANEQFF. The variable domain in full, completed from reference TRBV7-8 and TRBJ2-1, reads GAGVSQSPRYKVAKRGQDVALRCDPISGHVSLFWYQQALGQGPEFLTYFQNEAQLDKSGLPSDRFFAERPEGSVSTLKIQRTQQEDSAVYLCASVGGGANEQFFGPGTRLTVL.

This clonotype was recorded many times. The CDR3 region is CSVSARDDTEAFF. The CDR3 nucleotides are TGCAGCGTTTCCGCCAGGGATGACACTGAAGCTTTCTTT. The chain links TRBV29-1 to TRBJ1-1; tentatively, D is TRBD1 (5 bases). V lost 5 bases and J 3 bases, leaving 13 bases between the germline ends. Germline V gene sequence: CDR1 SQVTM, CDR2 ANQGSEA. This CDR3 is built from 13 residues. The full variable domain, in which reference TRBV29-1 and TRBJ1-1 provide the parts outside the CDR3, is SAVISQKPSRDICQRGTSLTIQCQVDSQVTMMFWYRQQPGQSLTLIATANQGSEATYESGFVIDKFPISRPNLTFSTLTVSNMSPEDSSIYLCSVSARDDTEAFFGQGTRLTVV.

CDR3 protein: CASSLQKEAFF. CDR3 nucleotide sequence: TGTGCCAGCAGCTTACAGAAAGAAGCTTTCTTT. The chain carries TRBV11-2 and TRBJ1-1; the D is unclear. This CDR3 comprises 11 residues. The V end lost 2 bases, the J end lost 8 bases, and 6 bases lay between the germline ends. The germline V gene has CDR1 SGHAT and CDR2 FQNNGV.

This clonotype showed up many times. The chain joins TRBV11-3 to TRBJ1-2, with D unclear. Germline CDR1 SGHNT, CDR2 YENEEA. V shed 1 base and J shed 0 bases, with 9 bases lying between them. The CDR3 runs 15 residues. CDR3 residues: CASSLGVLSNYGYTF. The CDR3 DNA reads TGTGCCAGCAGCTTAGGTGTTCTCTCTAACTATGGCTACACCTTC.

This clonotype was observed at least ten times. This chain connects TRBV10-1 to TRBJ2-1; no clear D. The germline gives CDR1 WNHNN, CDR2 SYGVQD (reference sequence). This CDR3 comprises 12 residues. V lost 4 bases and J lost 4, with 5 bases in between. DNA for the CDR3: TGCGCCAGCAGTGGCCCTTACAATGAGCAGTTCTTC. It is translated as CASSGPYNEQFF.

This clonotype was detected ten times or more. This chain connects TRBV12-3 or TRBV12-4 to TRBJ2-7; D possibly uses TRBD1 or TRBD2 (5 bases each). This CDR3 comprises 14 residues. Trimming took 5 bases from V and 0 from J, leaving 11 bases between them. In DNA, the CDR3 is TGTGCCAGCAGTCCCGCAGGGACCTCCTACGAGCAGTACTTC. This sequence encodes CASSPAGTSYEQYF.

This clonotype was detected only once. This chain joins TRBV11-3 and TRBJ1-2; D gene uncertain. The germline V gene encodes CDR1 SGHNT and CDR2 YENEEA. This CDR3 spans 13 amino acids. Trimming left V 5 bases short and J 4 bases short, with 11 bases between. The CDR3 loop is CASSRAPVYGYTF. For the CDR3, the DNA is TGTGCCAGCAGCAGAGCCCCCGTCTATGGCTACACCTTC. Full variable domain (remainder filled in from reference TRBV11-3 and TRBJ1-2): EAGVVQSPRYKIIEKKQPVAFWCNPISGHNTLYWYLQNLGQGPELLIRYENEEAVDDSQLPKDRFSAERLKGVDSTLKIQPAELGDSAVYLCASSRAPVYGYTFGSGTRLTVV.

This chain connects TRBV20-1 to TRBJ1-4, with a tentative D call TRBD1 (5 bases). Trimming left V 6 bases short and J 0 bases short, with 11 bases between. CDR3 length: 14 residues. CDR1 and CDR2 from the germline V gene are DFQATT and SNEGSKA (reference sequence). CDR3 in DNA: TGCAGTGCCTTGGGGGACGCAACTAATGAAAAACTGTTTTTT. Translation: CSALGDATNEKLFF.

V and J are TRBV5-6 and TRBJ1-1; D gene uncertain. Germline CDR1 reads SGHDT; CDR2 reads YYEEEE. The V end lost 0 bases, the J end lost 1 base, and 7 bases lay between the germline ends. CDR3 length equals 14 residues. The chain's CDR3 is CASSLGNWNTEAFF. The CDR3 coding sequence is TGTGCCAGCAGCTTGGGCAACTGGAACACTGAAGCTTTCTTT.

A remark on this clonotype: This may come from a read error, since a much larger clone is one base off. The rearrangement links TRBV25-1 to TRBJ1-2; D ambiguous. The germline V gene encodes CDR1 MGHDK and CDR2 SYGVNS. With 6 bases removed from V and 0 bases from J, the gap between germline ends came to 14 bases. The CDR3 runs to 15 residues. The chain's CDR3 is CASSTDFRANYGYTF. The CDR3 bases are TGTGCCAGCAGCACGGATTTTAGGGCTAACTATGGCTACACCTTC.

At least ten counts were recorded for this clonotype. The chain's CDR3 is CATSESSGSYTDTQYF. CDR3 DNA: TGTGCCACCAGTGAATCTAGCGGGTCCTACACAGATACGCAGTATTTT. The V call is TRBV24-1, the J call TRBJ2-3, with TRBD2 matching 8 bases. CDR1 KGHDR and CDR2 SFDVKD come from the germline V gene. CDR3 size: 16 residues. J was trimmed by 2 bases and V by 4 bases; bases with no gene match: 7.

This chain links TRBV5-1 with TRBJ1-2, with D maybe TRBD1 (6 bases). Germline lookup yields CDR1 SGHRS and CDR2 YFSETQ. This CDR3 has 19 amino acids. V shed 4 bases and J shed 6 bases, with 31 bases lying between them. The CDR3 loop is CASSLRTVSSLALAHGYTF. CDR3 bases: TGCGCCAGCAGCCTCCGGACAGTGTCGAGCCTGGCCCTGGCCCATGGCTACACCTTC. The complete variable domain, with remaining parts taken from reference TRBV5-1 and TRBJ1-2, reads KAGVTQTPRYLIKTRGQQVTLSCSPISGHRSVSWYQQTPGQGLQFLFEYFSETQRNKGNFPGRFSGRQFSNSRSEMNVSTLELGDSALYLCASSLRTVSSLALAHGYTFGSGTRLTVV.

This clonotype was counted ten times or more. The gene calls are TRBV14 and TRBJ2-1; D is uncertain. Germline V lookup: CDR1 SGHDN, CDR2 FVKESK. The CDR3 sequence is 12 residues long. V shed 2 bases and J shed 4 bases, with 3 bases lying between them. The CDR3 nucleotides read TGTGCCAGCAGCCAAACATACAATGAGCAGTTCTTC. It is translated as CASSQTYNEQFF.

This clonotype was observed a few times. This sequence joins TRBV10-2 and TRBJ1-6; D is ambiguous. V lost 8 bases to trimming and J lost 10 bases, with 15 bases between them. The CDR3 has 13 residues. The germline V gene encodes CDR1 WSHSY and CDR2 SAAADI. CDR3 amino acids: CASGEERTSPLHF. Here the CDR3 DNA reads TGCGCCAGCGGAGAGGAACGAACCTCACCCCTCCACTTT.

The J gene is TRBJ1-2, the V gene TRBV13, with a tentative D call TRBD1 (6 bases). V shed 5 bases and J shed 9 bases, with 22 bases lying between them. Per the germline V gene, CDR1 is PRHDT and CDR2 is FYEKMQ (reference sequence). CDR3 length: 15 amino acids. The CDR3 region is CASSPSQTGPDCYTF. The CDR3 DNA reads TGTGCCAGCAGCCCGTCCCAGACAGGTCCAGATTGCTACACCTTC. The variable domain in full, completed from reference TRBV13 and TRBJ1-2, reads AAGVIQSPRHLIKEKRETATLKCYPIPRHDTVYWYQQGPGQDPQFLISFYEKMQSDKGSIPDRFSAQQFSDYHSELNMSSLELGDSALYFCASSPSQTGPDCYTFGSGTRLTVV.

This clonotype was observed a handful of times. The gene calls are TRBV6-5 and TRBJ1-5; D unresolved. This CDR3 region has 15 residues. Germline CDR1 reads MNHEY; CDR2 reads SVGAGI. V was trimmed by 2 bases and J by 2 bases, leaving 10 bases between them. CDR3 DNA: TGTGCCAGCAGTTACGAGGGCGGTCGCAATCAGCCCCAGCATTTT. Its translation is CASSYEGGRNQPQHF.

This clonotype was observed at least ten times. The rearrangement links TRBV7-2 to TRBJ2-1; D uncertain. The V gene lost 0 bases and the J gene lost 8 bases, with 2 bases spanning the gap. The CDR3 runs to 11 residues. From germline, CDR1 is SGHTA and CDR2 FQGNSA. CDR3 in DNA: TGTGCCAGCAGCTTAGCCCATGAGCAGTTCTTC. As protein: CASSLAHEQFF.

The chain employs TRBV20-1 and TRBJ2-7; 13 bases agree with TRBD2. CDR1 DFQATT and CDR2 SNEGSKA come from the germline V gene (reference sequence). V lost 8 bases and J lost 2; bases outside the gene matches: 15. The CDR3 runs 17 residues. The CDR3: CSYSGTSGNNNPYEQYF. The CDR3 nucleotides read TGCAGTTACTCCGGGACTAGCGGGAATAATAATCCCTACGAGCAGTACTTC.

The CDR3 nucleotides are TGCAGTGCTAGAGATTATCTAGCGGGAGGCCACTACGAGCAGTACTTC. Its translation is CSARDYLAGGHYEQYF. The V call is TRBV20-1, the J call TRBJ2-7; TRBD2 agrees at 11 bases. CDR1 is DFQATT and CDR2 is SNEGSKA in the germline V gene (reference sequence). There are 16 residues in the CDR3. The trim removed 0 bases at V and 3 bases at J, leaving 7 bases unmatched.

Note on this clonotype: This may be a read error, as it is one base from a much larger clone. The chain links TRBV19 to TRBJ1-2; 12 bases line up with TRBD1. CDR1 is LNHDA and CDR2 is SQIVND in the germline V gene (reference sequence). The CDR3 sequence is 17 residues long. Here the CDR3 reads CASSTPRDRGRGRGYAF. As DNA, the CDR3 is TGTGCCAGTAGTACTCCCCGGGACAGGGGGCGCGGTCGTGGCTACGCCTTC. The full variable domain, in which reference TRBV19 and TRBJ1-2 provide the parts outside the CDR3, is DGGITQSPKYLFRKEGQNVTLSCEQNLNHDAMYWYRQDPGQGLRLIYYSQIVNDFQKGDIAEGYSVSREKKESFPLTVTSAQKNPTAFYLCASSTPRDRGRGRGYAFGSGTRLTVV.

This clonotype showed up many times. The V call is TRBV2, the J call TRBJ2-2; tentative D call: TRBD2 (6 bases). Trimming stripped 0 bases from V and 4 bases from J, with 9 bases between. The germline gives CDR1 SNHLY, CDR2 FYNNEI. This CDR3 comprises 15 residues. The CDR3 DNA follows: TGTGCCAGCAGTGAAGCGCGGGGAACCACCGGGGAGCTGTTTTTT. Its protein is CASSEARGTTGELFF. The complete variable domain, with remaining parts taken from reference TRBV2 and TRBJ2-2, reads EPEVTQTPSHQVTQMGQEVILRCVPISNHLYFYWYRQILGQKVEFLVSFYNNEISEKSEIFDDQFSVERPDGSNFTLKIRSTKLEDSAMYFCASSEARGTTGELFFGEGSRLTVL.

This clonotype was picked up many times. The rearrangement links TRBV29-1 to TRBJ2-4, with 9 bases identical to TRBD2. In germline, CDR1 is SQVTM, CDR2 ANQGSEA. The CDR3 totals 14 residues. Germline trimming cut 5 bases from V and 3 bases from J; bases unmatched to any gene: 5. The CDR3 region has the DNA TGCAGCGTTTCCCCAGCGGGAGGCAAAAACATTCAGTACTTC. Its translation is CSVSPAGGKNIQYF.